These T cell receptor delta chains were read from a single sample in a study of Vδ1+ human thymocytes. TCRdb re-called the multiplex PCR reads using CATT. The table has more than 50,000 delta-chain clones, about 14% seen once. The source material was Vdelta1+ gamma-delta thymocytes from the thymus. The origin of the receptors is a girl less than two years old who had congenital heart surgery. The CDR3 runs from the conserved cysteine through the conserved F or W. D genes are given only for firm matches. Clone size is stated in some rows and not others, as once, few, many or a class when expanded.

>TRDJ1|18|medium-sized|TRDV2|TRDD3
TGTGCCTGTGACCCCGCCGGGGGGGGATACGCCCACACCGATAAACTCATCTTT
CACDPAGGGYAHTDKLIF
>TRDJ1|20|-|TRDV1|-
TGTGCTCTTGGGGCCGCCTTCCGCCTTACTGGGGTTAGGTACACCGATAAACTCATCTTT
CALGAAFRLTGVRYTDKLIF
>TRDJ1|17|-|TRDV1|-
TGTGCTCTTGGAAATCACCGGGGGGTGGCCTACACCGATAAACTCATCTTT
CALGNHRGVAYTDKLIF
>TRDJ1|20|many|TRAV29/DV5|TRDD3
TGTGCAGCATTGTCCCCCTACAGGGAATGGGGGATACGAATAGCCGATAAACTCATCTTT
CAALSPYREWGIRIADKLIF
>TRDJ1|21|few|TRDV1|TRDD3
TGTGCTCTTGGGGAACCTCTCTACCTACTGGGGATACGGGAGTACACCGATAAACTCATCTTT
CALGEPLYLLGIREYTDKLIF
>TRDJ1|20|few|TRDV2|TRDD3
TGTGCCTGTGACACCCGGACTGGGGGATACGTCGCGACGTACACCGATAAACTCATCTTT
CACDTRTGGYVATYTDKLIF
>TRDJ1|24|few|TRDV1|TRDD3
TGTGCTCTTGGGGAACCCCGACGCCTTCATCGTACTGGGGGTTTTACCCGGTACACCGATAAACTCATCTTT
CALGEPRRLHRTGGFTRYTDKLIF
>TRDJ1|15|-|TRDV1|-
TGTGCTCTTGGGGAGTCAATCTGGGTCACCGATAAACTCATCTTT
CALGESIWVTDKLIF
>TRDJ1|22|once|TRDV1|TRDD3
TGTGCTCTTGGGGAACTGGCTCCCTTCCTCCCTGGGGGATACGAGCCCACCGATAAACTCATCTTT
CALGELAPFLPGGYEPTDKLIF
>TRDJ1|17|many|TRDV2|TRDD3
TGTGCCTGTGACACCGGATACTGGGGGACCCGAGGGTTTAAACTCATCTTT
CACDTGYWGTRGFKLIF
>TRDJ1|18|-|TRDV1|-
TGTGCTCTTGGGGAACTCCCGACGCCCGAGCTGTACACCGATAAACTCATCTTT
CALGELPTPELYTDKLIF
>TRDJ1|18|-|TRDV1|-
TGTGCTCTTGGGGACCGGGGGCTACGGCGAAGGGGAACGGATAAACTCATCTTT
CALGDRGLRRRGTDKLIF
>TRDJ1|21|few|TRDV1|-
TGTGCTCTTGGGGAACTAAATCCCGACCTTGAGGGATTTCAGTACACCGATAAACTCATCTTT
CALGELNPDLEGFQYTDKLIF